Sequencing of this TCR beta chain was carried out in a study of beta chain features in type 1 diabetes. Across the study: Patients did not differ from healthy donors in age, gender or cell yield.

Study-level points and caveats: There were fewer insertions and more deletions at the VDJ junctions of type 1 diabetes patients. A potential influence of HLA type upon TCRB rearrangement remained unresolved herein. Shorter templates might be favored by PCR, equally in patients and controls.

This CDR3 is built from 15 residues. V shed 0 bases and J shed 1 base, with 9 bases lying between them. Per germline, CDR1 LGHNA and CDR2 YNFKEQ. Worth noting for this clone: As yet, its antigen is unknown.

The isolated RNA, all of it, was reverse transcribed, so expressed TCRB transcripts were what got sequenced. Sequencing was performed with immunoSEQ multiplex PCR; in TCRdb, only in-frame clones are kept and a portion is missing. Among roughly 500,000 clones listed, approximately 10% were seen once. The chain is built from TRBV4-2 and TRBJ2-5, with D possibly being TRBD1 or TRBD2 (5 bases each). The TCR originated in a woman aged 18 to 35 in good health. The sequenced sample consisted of naive CD4+ T cells from blood. Here the CDR3 reads CASSQDRDLQETQYF. In nucleotides, the CDR3 is TGTGCCAGCAGCCAAGACCGGGACCTCCAAGAGACCCAGTACTTC.